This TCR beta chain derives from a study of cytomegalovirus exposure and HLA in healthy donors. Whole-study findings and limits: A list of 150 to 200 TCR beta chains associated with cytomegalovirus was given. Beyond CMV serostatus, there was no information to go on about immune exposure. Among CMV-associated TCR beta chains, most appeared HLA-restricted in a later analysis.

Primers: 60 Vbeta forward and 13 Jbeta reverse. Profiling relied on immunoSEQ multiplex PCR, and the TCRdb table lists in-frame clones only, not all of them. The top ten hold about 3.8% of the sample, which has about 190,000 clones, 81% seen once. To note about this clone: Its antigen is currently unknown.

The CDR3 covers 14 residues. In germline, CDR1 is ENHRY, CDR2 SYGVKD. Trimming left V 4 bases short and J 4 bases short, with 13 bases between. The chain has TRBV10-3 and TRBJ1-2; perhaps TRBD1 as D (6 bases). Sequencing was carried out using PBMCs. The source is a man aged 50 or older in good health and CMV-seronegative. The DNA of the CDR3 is TGTGCCATCAGTGGGGGACAAGCTATCTATGGCTACACCTTC. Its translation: CAISGGQAIYGYTF.